The rows below give T cell receptor beta chains drawn from one sample of a study of CD8+ T cells in alopecia areata. The assay was immunoSEQ multiplex PCR, and TCRdb's table has in-frame clones only and misses some. Of about 37,000 clones listed, more than 50% are singletons. The sample comprised CD4+ Tregs sorted from blood. The receptors derive from a human donor with alopecia areata. The CDR3 runs from the conserved cysteine through the conserved F or W. A D gene is named only where the DNA matches it firmly. The listing skips clone size in some rows; elsewhere it reads once, few, many or a size class.

clone_size	cdr3_length	v_call	d_call	j_call	cdr3_nt	cdr3_aa
medium-sized	15	TRBV30	TRBD2	TRBJ2-3	TGTGCCTGGAGTCCAGAAGCGGGAGAAACAGATACGCAGTATTTT	CAWSPEAGETDTQYF
NA	16	TRBV7-9	NA	TRBJ2-5	TGTGCCAGCAGCTTTTTTCGCACCCGATTTCAAGAGACCCAGTACTTC	CASSFFRTRFQETQYF
few	15	TRBV29-1	TRBD1	TRBJ1-3	TGCAGCGTTGAGCCAGGGGGAGCCTCTGGAAACACCATATATTTT	CSVEPGGASGNTIYF
medium-sized	17	TRBV4-1	NA	TRBJ1-4	TGCGCCAGCAGCCAAGATATTAGCAGGATAACTAATGAAAAACTGTTTTTT	CASSQDISRITNEKLFF
NA	15	TRBV28	NA	TRBJ1-5	TGTGCCAGCTCACCTCCGGACAGAGTTCATCAGCCCCAGCATTTT	CASSPPDRVHQPQHF
NA	19	TRBV18	TRBD2	TRBJ2-3	TGTGCCAGCTCACGCCGAGGACAACTAGCGGGGGCCGCCACAGATACGCAGTATTTT	CASSRRGQLAGAATDTQYF
medium-sized	14	TRBV4-3	NA	TRBJ2-7	TGCGCCAGCAGCCAAGTTCGGCAGTCCTACGAGCAGTACTTC	CASSQVRQSYEQYF
NA	15	TRBV5-1	TRBD1	TRBJ2-7	TGCGCCAGCAGCCAGAACCACAGGGGGCCCTACGAGCAGTACTTC	CASSQNHRGPYEQYF
NA	14	TRBV19	TRBD2	TRBJ2-3	TGTGCCAGTAGGGAAGCGGGGAACACAGATACGCAGTATTTT	CASREAGNTDTQYF
NA	15	TRBV5-1	TRBD1	TRBJ2-7	TGCGCCAGCAGCCTTCCTCTGGGACAGCCACCCTCGCAGTACTTC	CASSLPLGQPPSQYF
few	13	TRBV5-1	NA	TRBJ2-1	TGCGCCAGCAGCTTGGCTTTTCTAGGTGGTCAGTTCTTC	CASSLAFLGGQFF
NA	15	TRBV5-1	NA	TRBJ1-1	TGCGCCAGCAGCGACGGGCTGACCAGGGGTTCTGAAGCTTTCTTT	CASSDGLTRGSEAFF
NA	15	TRBV7-2	NA	TRBJ2-5	TGTGCCAGCAGCTCCGTCCGGTCAGGGTCAGAGACCCAGTACTTC	CASSSVRSGSETQYF
few	14	TRBV5-1	NA	TRBJ2-7	TGCGCCAGCAGCTCCGGCAGGGTGAGATACGAGCAGTACTTC	CASSSGRVRYEQYF
NA	15	TRBV7-3	NA	TRBJ2-7	TGTGCCAGCAGCTTATTCCACGGGGATCCGTATGAGCAGTACTTC	CASSLFHGDPYEQYF
NA	11	TRBV29-1	NA	TRBJ1-2	TGCAGCGCCCTGGGGAACTATGGCTACACCTTC	CSALGNYGYTF
NA	18	TRBV28	TRBD2	TRBJ2-7	TGTGCCAGCAGTCCCCCCCCCGGAACTAGCGGGAGAACCTACGAGCAGTACTTC	CASSPPPGTSGRTYEQYF
NA	13	TRBV7-2	NA	TRBJ2-7	TGTGCCAGCAGCTTGGGCAGATTCGTCGAGCAGTACTTC	CASSLGRFVEQYF
NA	15	TRBV5-1	NA	TRBJ1-2	TGCGCCAGCAGCTTGGGGCAGAGATCTAACTATGGCTACACCTTC	CASSLGQRSNYGYTF
NA	19	TRBV4-1	TRBD1	TRBJ2-6	TGCGCCAGCAGCCAAGAACCCGGGACAGCTAGCTCTGGGGCCAACGTCCTGACTTTC	CASSQEPGTASSGANVLTF
NA	11	TRBV28	NA	TRBJ1-2	TGTGCCAGCAGTTTTAAAGATGGCTACACCTTC	CASSFKDGYTF
once	13	TRBV2	TRBD1	TRBJ1-1	TGTGCCAGCAACCTAATGACAGGGGGTGAAGCTTTCTTT	CASNLMTGGEAFF
medium-sized	14	TRBV9	NA	TRBJ2-1	TGTGCCAGCAGCGTAGTATCCGGCTCAGGTGAGCAGTTCTTC	CASSVVSGSGEQFF
few	14	TRBV11-2	NA	TRBJ2-6	TGTGCCAGCAGCTTAATCTCTGGGGCCAACGTCCTGACTTTC	CASSLISGANVLTF
few	14	TRBV29-1	NA	TRBJ2-6	TGCAGCGTACCACAGGGCTCAGGGGCCAACGTCCTGACTTTC	CSVPQGSGANVLTF
NA	13	TRBV2	TRBD1	TRBJ2-7	TGTGCCAGCAGACGACAGGGGATTAGCGAGCAGTACTTC	CASRRQGISEQYF
NA	15	TRBV25-1	NA	TRBJ2-1	TGTGCCAGCAGTCTACTTTCACTGGGGAAGGGTGAGCAGTTCTTC	CASSLLSLGKGEQFF
medium-sized	15	TRBV19	TRBD2	TRBJ2-1	TGTGCCAGTACAGATTGGCGGGGGGAACACAATGAGCAGTTCTTC	CASTDWRGEHNEQFF
NA	13	TRBV5-6	TRBD1	TRBJ2-7	TGTGCCAGCAGCCTGGACAGGGTCTACGAGCAGTACTTC	CASSLDRVYEQYF
NA	13	TRBV9	NA	TRBJ2-4	TGTGCCAGCAGCTCGGACATTAAAAACATTCAGTACTTC	CASSSDIKNIQYF
once	13	TRBV5-1	NA	TRBJ2-3	TGCGCCAGCAGCTTGTTCGTCACAGATACGCAGTATTTT	CASSLFVTDTQYF
NA	14	TRBV6-5	NA	TRBJ1-1	TGTGCCAGCAATGGGTGGGGGGGACGAACTGAAGCTTTCTTT	CASNGWGGRTEAFF
NA	12	TRBV5-1	NA	TRBJ1-2	TGCGCCAGCAGCCCCAGGGGAGATGGCTACACCTTC	CASSPRGDGYTF
few	14	TRBV29-1	NA	TRBJ1-3	TGCAGCGTTGAAGGGCCGGAGACTGGAAACACCATATATTTT	CSVEGPETGNTIYF
NA	15	TRBV6-5	NA	TRBJ2-7	TGTGCCAGCAGTTACTCGCAGGGGGGATCCTACGAGCAGTACTTC	CASSYSQGGSYEQYF
few	14	TRBV19	NA	TRBJ1-1	TGTGCCAGCAATCCGGGACGGCTGAACACTGAAGCTTTCTTT	CASNPGRLNTEAFF
NA	17	TRBV7-3	NA	TRBJ2-3	TGTGCCAGCAGCTCAACCCCATGGCAGGGACGGACAGATACGCAGTATTTT	CASSSTPWQGRTDTQYF
NA	13	TRBV11-2	NA	TRBJ1-5	TGTGCCAGCAGCTTATTTAGGTCGGGGCCCCAGCATTTT	CASSLFRSGPQHF
NA	18	TRBV7-9	NA	TRBJ2-1	TGTGCCAGCAGCTTAGCGTGGTATTCGGAGGGGGACCAATTTGAGCAGTTCTTC	CASSLAWYSEGDQFEQFF
NA	15	TRBV30	TRBD2	TRBJ2-1	TGTGCCTGGAGTCGGTGGGAGGGACCGCTGATTGAGCAGTTCTTC	CAWSRWEGPLIEQFF
few	12	TRBV7-2	NA	TRBJ2-3	TGTGCCAGCAGCTTTAGCACAGATACGCAGTATTTT	CASSFSTDTQYF
NA	14	TRBV6-5	NA	TRBJ2-7	NA	CASSTSTGGYEQYF
NA	16	TRBV7-9	TRBD2	TRBJ2-2	TGTGCCACCTGGACTAGCGGGGGCCTCTTCACCGGGGAGCTGTTTTTT	CATWTSGGLFTGELFF
NA	12	TRBV28	NA	TRBJ2-7	TGTGCCAGCAGTCTCGAAGGGTACGAGCAGTACTTC	CASSLEGYEQYF
NA	14	TRBV7-2	NA	TRBJ2-2	TGTGCCAGCAGCTTATCCGATCTCGTGGGGGAGCTGTTTTTT	CASSLSDLVGELFF
NA	14	TRBV7-2	TRBD1	TRBJ2-5	TGTGCCAGCAGCTTTCCGGACAGGGGAGAGACCCAGTACTTC	CASSFPDRGETQYF
few	15	TRBV2	TRBD2	TRBJ2-5	TGTGCCAGCAGTGCCTCCGGACTAGCGAAAGAGACCCAGTACTTC	CASSASGLAKETQYF
NA	14	TRBV11-2	NA	TRBJ2-7	TGTGCCAGCAGCTTACGGACAGACCCCCACGAGCAGTACTTC	CASSLRTDPHEQYF